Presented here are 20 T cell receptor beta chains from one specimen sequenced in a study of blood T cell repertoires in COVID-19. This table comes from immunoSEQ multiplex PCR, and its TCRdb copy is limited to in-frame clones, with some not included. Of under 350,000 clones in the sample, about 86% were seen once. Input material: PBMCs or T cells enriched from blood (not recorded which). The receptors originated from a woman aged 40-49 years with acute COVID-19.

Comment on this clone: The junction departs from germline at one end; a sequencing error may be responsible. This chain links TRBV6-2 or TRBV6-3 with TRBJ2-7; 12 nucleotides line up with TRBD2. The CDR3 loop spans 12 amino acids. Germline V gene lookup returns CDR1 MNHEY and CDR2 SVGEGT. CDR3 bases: TGTGCCAGCAGTCGGGAGACTAGCGGGGGTGTCTTC. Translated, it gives CASSRETSGGVF.

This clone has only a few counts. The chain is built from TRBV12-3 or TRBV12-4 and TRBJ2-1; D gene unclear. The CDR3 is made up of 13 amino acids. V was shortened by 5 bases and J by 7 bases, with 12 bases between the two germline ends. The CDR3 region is CASSPRFGNEQFF. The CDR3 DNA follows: TGTGCCAGCAGTCCCAGGTTTGGTAATGAGCAGTTCTTC.

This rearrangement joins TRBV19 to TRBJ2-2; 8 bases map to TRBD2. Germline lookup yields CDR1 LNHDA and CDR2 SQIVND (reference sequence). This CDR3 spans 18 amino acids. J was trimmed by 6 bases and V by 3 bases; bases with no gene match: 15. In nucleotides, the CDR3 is TGTGCCAGTAGTATCGGGGGGGTGAAGGTGTTCTCGCCCGGGGAGCTGTTTTTT. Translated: CASSIGGVKVFSPGELFF.

CDR3 loop: CASKGQGRLRNEQFF. The CDR3 nucleotides read TGTGCCAGCAAAGGACAGGGACGGCTTAGAAATGAGCAGTTCTTC. The V call is TRBV28, the J call TRBJ2-1, with TRBD1 matching 8 bases. From germline, CDR1 is MDHEN and CDR2 SYDVKM. The V gene end was trimmed by 7 bases and the J gene end by 7 bases; junction bases not matched to a gene: 12. The length of the CDR3 is 15 residues.

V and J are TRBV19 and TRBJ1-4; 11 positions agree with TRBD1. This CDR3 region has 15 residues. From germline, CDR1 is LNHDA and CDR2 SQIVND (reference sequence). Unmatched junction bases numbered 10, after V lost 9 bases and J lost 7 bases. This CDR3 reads CASGTGGTVSEKLFF. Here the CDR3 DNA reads TGTGCCAGCGGGACAGGGGGGACGGTTAGTGAAAAACTGTTTTTT.

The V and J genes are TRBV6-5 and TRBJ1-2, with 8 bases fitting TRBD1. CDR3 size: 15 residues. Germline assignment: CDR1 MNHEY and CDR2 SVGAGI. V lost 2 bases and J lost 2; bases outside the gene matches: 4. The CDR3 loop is CASSYRGQGNYGYTF. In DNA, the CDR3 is TGTGCCAGCAGTTACCGCGGACAGGGCAACTATGGCTACACCTTC.

The CDR3 region has the DNA TGCGCCAGCAGCCAAGACTGGGCCAGAACTAGCACAGATACGCAGTATTTT. Protein sequence: CASSQDWARTSTDTQYF. The chain has TRBV4-3 and TRBJ2-3; D gene ambiguous. The CDR3 has 17 amino acids. The germline V gene encodes CDR1 LGHNA and CDR2 YSLEER. With 0 bases removed from V and 0 bases from J, the gap between germline ends came to 13 bases.

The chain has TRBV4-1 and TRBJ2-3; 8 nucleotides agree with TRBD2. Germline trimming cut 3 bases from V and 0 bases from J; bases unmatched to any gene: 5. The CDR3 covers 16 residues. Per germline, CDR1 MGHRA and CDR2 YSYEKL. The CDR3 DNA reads TGCGCCAGCAGCCATGGTTTAGCGGGGAGCACAGATACGCAGTATTTT. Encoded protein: CASSHGLAGSTDTQYF.

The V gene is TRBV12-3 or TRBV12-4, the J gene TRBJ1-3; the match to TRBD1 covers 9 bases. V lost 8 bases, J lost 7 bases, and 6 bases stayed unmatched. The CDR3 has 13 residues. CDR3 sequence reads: CASASTGGNTIYF. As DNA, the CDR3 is TGTGCCAGCGCCTCGACAGGGGGGAACACCATATATTTT.

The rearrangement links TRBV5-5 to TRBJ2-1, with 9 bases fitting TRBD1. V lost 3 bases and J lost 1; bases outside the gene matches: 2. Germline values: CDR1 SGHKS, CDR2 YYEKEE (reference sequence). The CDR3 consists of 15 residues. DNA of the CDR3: TGTGCCAGCAGCTCGGGACAGGGATCCTACAATGAGCAGTTCTTC. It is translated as CASSSGQGSYNEQFF.

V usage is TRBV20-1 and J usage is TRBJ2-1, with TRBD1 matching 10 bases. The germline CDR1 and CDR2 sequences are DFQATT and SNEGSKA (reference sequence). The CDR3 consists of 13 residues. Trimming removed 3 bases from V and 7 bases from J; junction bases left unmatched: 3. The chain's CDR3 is CSASRDRGNEQFF. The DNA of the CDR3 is TGCAGTGCTAGTCGGGACAGGGGAAATGAGCAGTTCTTC.

The CDR3 sequence is CASSPGLGGETQYF. CDR3 bases: TGTGCCAGCTCACCGGGACTAGGGGGGGAGACCCAGTACTTC. The chain links TRBV18 to TRBJ2-5; 8 bases line up with TRBD2. From germline, CDR1 is KGHSH and CDR2 LQKENI. With 3 bases clipped from V and 5 bases from J, the junction kept 5 bases outside the gene matches. This CDR3 contains 14 residues.

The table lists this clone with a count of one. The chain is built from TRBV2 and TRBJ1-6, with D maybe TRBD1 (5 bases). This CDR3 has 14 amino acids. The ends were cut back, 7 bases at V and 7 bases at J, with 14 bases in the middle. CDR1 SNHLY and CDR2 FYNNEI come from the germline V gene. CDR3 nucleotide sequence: TGTGCCAGCACCCCGGGGGAAGGGAATTCACCCCTCCACTTT. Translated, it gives CASTPGEGNSPLHF.

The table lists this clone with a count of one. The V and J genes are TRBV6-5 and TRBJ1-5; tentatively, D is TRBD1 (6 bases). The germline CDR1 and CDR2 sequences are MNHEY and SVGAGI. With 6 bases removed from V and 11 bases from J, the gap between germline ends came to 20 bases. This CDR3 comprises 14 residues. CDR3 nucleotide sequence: TGTGCCAGCAGACTACAGGGTGGTGGGGCGGCCCAGCATTTT. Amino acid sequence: CASRLQGGGAAQHF.

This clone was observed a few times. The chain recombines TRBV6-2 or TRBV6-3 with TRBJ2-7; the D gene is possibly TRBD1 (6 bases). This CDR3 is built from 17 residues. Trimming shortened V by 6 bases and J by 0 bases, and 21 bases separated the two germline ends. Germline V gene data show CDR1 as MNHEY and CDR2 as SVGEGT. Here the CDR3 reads CASSPLVPRQDSYEQYF. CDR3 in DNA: TGTGCCAGCAGCCCACTTGTCCCGCGACAGGACTCCTACGAGCAGTACTTC.

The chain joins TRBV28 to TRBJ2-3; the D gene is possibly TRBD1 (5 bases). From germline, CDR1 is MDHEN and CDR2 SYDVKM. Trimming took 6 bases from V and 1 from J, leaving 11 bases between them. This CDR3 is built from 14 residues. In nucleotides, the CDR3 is TGTGCCAGCAGCCTTCTGGGGCGCACAGATACGCAGTATTTT. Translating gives CASSLLGRTDTQYF.

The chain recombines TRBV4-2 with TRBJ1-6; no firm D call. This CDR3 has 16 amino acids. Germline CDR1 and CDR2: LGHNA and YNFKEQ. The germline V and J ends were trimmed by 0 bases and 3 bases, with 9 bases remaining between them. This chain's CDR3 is CASSQDYGGYNSPLHF. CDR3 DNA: TGTGCCAGCAGCCAAGATTACGGAGGCTATAATTCACCCCTCCACTTT.

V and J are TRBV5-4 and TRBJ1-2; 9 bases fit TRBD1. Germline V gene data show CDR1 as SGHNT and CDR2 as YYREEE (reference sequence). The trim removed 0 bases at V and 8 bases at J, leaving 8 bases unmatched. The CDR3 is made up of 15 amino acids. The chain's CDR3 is CASSLVGQGDWGYTF. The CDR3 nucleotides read TGTGCCAGCAGCTTGGTGGGACAGGGCGATTGGGGCTACACCTTC. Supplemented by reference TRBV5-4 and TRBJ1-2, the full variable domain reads ETGVTQSPTHLIKTRGQQVTLRCSSQSGHNTVSWYQQALGQGPQFIFQYYREEENGRGNFPPRFSGLQFPNYSSELNVNALELDDSALYLCASSLVGQGDWGYTFGSGTRLTVV.

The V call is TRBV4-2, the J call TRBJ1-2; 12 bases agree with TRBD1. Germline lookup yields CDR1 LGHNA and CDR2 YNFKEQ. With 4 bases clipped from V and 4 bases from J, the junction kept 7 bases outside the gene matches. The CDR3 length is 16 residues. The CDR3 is CASSPEPGQGAYGYTF. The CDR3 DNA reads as TGTGCCAGCAGCCCTGAGCCGGGACAGGGGGCCTATGGCTACACCTTC.

The chain's CDR3 is CASQGRDRGPNSPLHF. The CDR3 nucleotides read TGTGCCAGCCAAGGGAGGGACAGGGGGCCGAATTCACCCCTCCACTTT. The chain recombines TRBV27 with TRBJ1-6; TRBD1 matches at 12 bases. Germline V CDR1 and CDR2: MNHEY, SMNVEV (reference sequence). The CDR3 runs to 16 residues. V was pared by 8 bases and J by 7 bases, with 9 bases of the junction left unmatched.